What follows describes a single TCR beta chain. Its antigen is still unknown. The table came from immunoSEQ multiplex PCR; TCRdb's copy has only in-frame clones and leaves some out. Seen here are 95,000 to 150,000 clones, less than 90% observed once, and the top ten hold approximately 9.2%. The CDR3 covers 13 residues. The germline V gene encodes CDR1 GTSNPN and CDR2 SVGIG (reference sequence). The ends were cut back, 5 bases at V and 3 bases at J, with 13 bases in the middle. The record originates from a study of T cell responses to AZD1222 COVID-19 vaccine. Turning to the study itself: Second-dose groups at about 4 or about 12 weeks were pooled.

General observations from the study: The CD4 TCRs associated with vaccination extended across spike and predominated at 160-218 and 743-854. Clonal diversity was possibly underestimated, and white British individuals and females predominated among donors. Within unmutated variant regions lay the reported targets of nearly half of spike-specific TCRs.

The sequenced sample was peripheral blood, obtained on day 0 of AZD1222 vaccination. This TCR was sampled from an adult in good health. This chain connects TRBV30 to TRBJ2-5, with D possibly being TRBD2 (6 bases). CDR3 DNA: TGTGCCTGGGCCGGGACGGGAGAAGAGACCCAGTACTTC. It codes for CAWAGTGEETQYF.